Detailed here is one T cell receptor beta chain. The data derive from a study of blood T cell repertoires in COVID-19. The wider study: Material from acute and convalescent COVID-19 was sourced from the United States, Italy and Spain. From T cells, B-cell-depleted T cells, or PBMCs came the material, which was cDNA or gDNA.

Only in-frame clones appear in the TCRdb table, and some are missing; sequencing was by immunoSEQ multiplex PCR. The profile shows hundreds of thousands of clones, roughly 86% of them singletons. CDR3 length: 18 residues. The J gene is TRBJ2-7, the V gene TRBV7-5; the D segment call TRBD1 is taken from the table without a DNA check. TRBV7-5 is a listed pseudogene. This TCR was sampled from a woman aged 25-40 years with acute or convalescent COVID-19. The sample consisted of peripheral blood. The CDR3 sequence: CARSSPDRDRGINYEQYF. The CDR3 DNA sequence: TGTGCCAGAAGCTCACCCGACCGGGACAGGGGAATTAATTACGAGCAGTACTTC.